Following are 6 T cell receptor beta chains from one sample sequenced in a study of control samples from healthy donors and cancer patients. This table comes from immunoSEQ multiplex PCR, and its TCRdb copy is limited to in-frame clones, with some not included. The sample lists 70,000 to 85,000 clones, roughly 88% occurring once. What was sequenced was PBMCs. Receptor source: a man aged 55 to 70 with head and neck cancer.

This chain links TRBV3-1 (or the pseudogene TRBV3-2) with TRBJ2-7; D is perhaps TRBD2 (6 bases). Germline V gene data show CDR1 as LGHDT and CDR2 as YNNKEL (reference sequence). The CDR3 loop spans 13 amino acids. Trimming stripped 4 bases from V and 4 bases from J, with 11 bases between. The CDR3 sequence: CASSRGTAYEQYF. The CDR3 DNA reads as TGTGCCAGCAGCCGCGGGACCGCATACGAGCAGTACTTC.

The chain uses TRBV14 and TRBJ1-4; D is possibly TRBD1 (6 bases). Trimming cost V 2 bases and J 2 bases, with 12 bases left between them. Germline CDR1 is SGHDN and CDR2 is FVKESK. This CDR3 has 16 residues. CDR3 amino acids: CASSQTGSGTNEKLFF. The CDR3 region has the DNA TGTGCCAGCAGCCAAACAGGGTCGGGTACTAATGAAAAACTGTTTTTT.

This sequence joins TRBV11-2 and TRBJ1-1, with D possibly matching TRBD1 (6 bases). The CDR3 totals 15 residues. Germline V CDR1 and CDR2: SGHAT, FQNNGV. Trimming pared 6 bases from V and 0 bases from J, leaving 14 bases between. CDR3 DNA: TGTGCCAGCAGATTGACAGGCCGCATGAACACTGAAGCTTTCTTT. Translated: CASRLTGRMNTEAFF. Complete variable domain (other parts from reference TRBV11-2 and TRBJ1-1): EAGVAQSPRYKIIEKRQSVAFWCNPISGHATLYWYQQILGQGPKLLIQFQNNGVVDDSQLPKDRFSAERLKGVDSTLKIQPAKLEDSAVYLCASRLTGRMNTEAFFGQGTRLTVV.

This chain joins TRBV11-2 and TRBJ2-1, with D tentatively TRBD2 (6 bases). The V gene's germline CDR1 is SGHAT and CDR2 FQNNGV. This CDR3 comprises 15 residues. V gave up 3 bases and J gave up 9 bases, with 18 bases separating them. CDR3 in amino acids: CASSLMRGIFSEQFF. The CDR3 region has the DNA TGTGCCAGCAGCTTGATGCGGGGTATCTTTAGTGAGCAGTTCTTC.

The CDR3 reads CASIADRGYGKLFF. The DNA for the CDR3 is TGTGCCAGCATTGCGGACAGGGGGTACGGAAAACTGTTTTTT. The chain employs TRBV2 and TRBJ1-4; 10 bases are a match to TRBD1. After removal of 7 bases from V and 10 bases from J, the junction contained 9 bases not matched to a gene. CDR1 and CDR2 (germline): SNHLY, FYNNEI. CDR3 length: 14 residues.

This chain uses TRBV27 with TRBJ1-2, with TRBD1 matching over 10 bases. Trimming removed 5 bases from V and 1 base from J; junction bases left unmatched: 10. This CDR3 has 17 residues. Germline values: CDR1 MNHEY, CDR2 SMNVEV (reference sequence). CDR3 protein: CASSRVLGTGVNYGYTF. In nucleotides, the CDR3 is TGTGCCAGCAGTAGGGTACTAGGGACAGGGGTTAACTATGGCTACACCTTC.